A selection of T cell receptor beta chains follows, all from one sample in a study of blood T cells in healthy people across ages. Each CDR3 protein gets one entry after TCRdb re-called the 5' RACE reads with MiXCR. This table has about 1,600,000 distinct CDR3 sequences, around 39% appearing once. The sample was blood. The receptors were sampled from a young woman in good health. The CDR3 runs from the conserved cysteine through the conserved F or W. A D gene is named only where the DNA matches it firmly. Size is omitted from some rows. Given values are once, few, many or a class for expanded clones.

CDR3aa: CASSQDCGGNYGYTF; CDR3nt: TGTGCCAGCAGCCAAGATTGCGGGGGTAACTATGGCTACACCTTC; d_gene: -; v_gene: TRBV3-1; abundance: -; j_gene: TRBJ1-2
CDR3aa: CASSAWDDPGNSPLHF; CDR3nt: TGTGCCAGCAGCGCCTGGGACGACCCAGGGAATTCACCCCTCCACTTT; d_gene: -; v_gene: TRBV7-6; abundance: once; j_gene: TRBJ1-6
CDR3aa: CASSSSRVTDTQYF; CDR3nt: TGTGCCAGCAGCTCGTCCCGGGTGACAGATACGCAGTATTTT; d_gene: -; v_gene: TRBV11-2; abundance: -; j_gene: TRBJ2-3
CDR3aa: CASSLAREYNEQYF; CDR3nt: TGCGCCAGCAGCTTGGCAAGGGAATACAATGAGCAGTACTTC; d_gene: -; v_gene: TRBV5-1; abundance: -; j_gene: TRBJ2-7
CDR3aa: CSAHPSGRSLYNEQFF; CDR3nt: TGCAGTGCCCACCCCTCGGGCAGGTCTCTCTACAATGAGCAGTTCTTC; d_gene: -; v_gene: TRBV20-1; abundance: -; j_gene: TRBJ2-1
CDR3aa: CASSSRGSGSKSYEQYF; CDR3nt: TGTGCCAGCAGTTCCCGGGGTAGCGGGAGTAAATCCTACGAGCAGTACTTC; d_gene: TRBD2; v_gene: TRBV27; abundance: few; j_gene: TRBJ2-7
CDR3aa: CASSGGSLGEQYF; CDR3nt: TGTGCCAGCAGCGGAGGGTCCCTCGGCGAGCAGTACTTC; d_gene: -; v_gene: TRBV9; abundance: -; j_gene: TRBJ2-7
CDR3aa: CASVAALADNEQFF; CDR3nt: TGCGCCAGCGTCGCCGCGCTAGCGGACAATGAGCAGTTCTTC; d_gene: TRBD2; v_gene: TRBV4-1; abundance: -; j_gene: TRBJ2-1
CDR3aa: CASASSGTGYNEQFF; CDR3nt: TGCGCCAGCGCTTCTTCCGGGACAGGGTACAATGAGCAGTTCTTC; d_gene: TRBD1; v_gene: TRBV5-1; abundance: -; j_gene: TRBJ2-1
CDR3aa: CASSLTGILRETQYF; CDR3nt: TGCGCCAGCAGCTTGACGGGGATCCTCCGGGAGACCCAGTACTTC; d_gene: -; v_gene: TRBV5-1; abundance: -; j_gene: TRBJ2-5
CDR3aa: CASSLEGGAGSYEQYF; CDR3nt: TGTGCCAGCAGCTTAGAAGGGGGGGCAGGGAGCTACGAGCAGTACTTC; d_gene: -; v_gene: TRBV11-2; abundance: -; j_gene: TRBJ2-7
CDR3aa: CASSYRLITQAFF; CDR3nt: TGTGCCAGCAGTTACAGACTCATAACCCAGGCTTTCTTT; d_gene: -; v_gene: TRBV6-2/TRBV6-3; abundance: -; j_gene: TRBJ1-1
CDR3aa: CASSPPNAGHYGYTF; CDR3nt: TGTGCCAGCAGCCCTCCTAACGCAGGGCACTATGGCTACACCTTC; d_gene: -; v_gene: TRBV12-3/TRBV12-4; abundance: -; j_gene: TRBJ1-2
CDR3aa: CASREGGGYTF; CDR3nt: TGTGCCAGCAGAGAAGGGGGTGGCTACACCTTC; d_gene: -; v_gene: TRBV6-5; abundance: -; j_gene: TRBJ1-2
CDR3aa: CASSLSLAVTDTQYF; CDR3nt: TGTGCCAGCAGCCTCTCACTAGCGGTCACAGATACGCAGTATTTT; d_gene: TRBD2; v_gene: TRBV5-5; abundance: many; j_gene: TRBJ2-3
CDR3aa: CASSLGDRGYTEAFF; CDR3nt: TGTGCCAGCAGTTTAGGGGACAGGGGATATACTGAAGCTTTCTTT; d_gene: TRBD1; v_gene: TRBV28; abundance: -; j_gene: TRBJ1-1
CDR3aa: CSARQGTPLMNTEAFF; CDR3nt: TGCAGTGCTAGACAGGGAACCCCGCTGATGAACACTGAAGCTTTCTTT; d_gene: -; v_gene: TRBV20-1; abundance: -; j_gene: TRBJ1-1
CDR3aa: CATRSAANVSYEQYF; CDR3nt: TGTGCCACCCGTTCGGCAGCAAATGTCTCCTACGAGCAGTACTTC; d_gene: -; v_gene: TRBV15; abundance: few; j_gene: TRBJ2-7
CDR3aa: CASTGGQITGELFF; CDR3nt: TGTGCCAGCACGGGAGGGCAGATCACCGGGGAGCTGTTTTTT; d_gene: TRBD2; v_gene: TRBV6-5; abundance: -; j_gene: TRBJ2-2
CDR3aa: CSARETSKETQYF; CDR3nt: TGCAGTGCTAGAGAGACTAGCAAAGAGACCCAGTACTTC; d_gene: TRBD2; v_gene: TRBV20-1; abundance: -; j_gene: TRBJ2-5
CDR3aa: CASSASRGGRTYF; CDR3nt: TGTGCCAGCAGCGCTAGCCGGGGGGGCCGTACGTATTTT; d_gene: TRBD2; v_gene: TRBV11-1; abundance: -; j_gene: TRBJ2-3
CDR3aa: CASIPGTANYGYTF; CDR3nt: TGTGCCAGCATCCCGGGGACAGCTAACTATGGCTACACCTTC; d_gene: TRBD1; v_gene: TRBV6-1; abundance: -; j_gene: TRBJ1-2
CDR3aa: CSARDVAGGPWDNEQFF; CDR3nt: TGCAGTGCTAGAGATGTAGCGGGAGGGCCTTGGGACAATGAGCAGTTCTTC; d_gene: TRBD2; v_gene: TRBV20-1; abundance: few; j_gene: TRBJ2-1
CDR3aa: CASSPAGSPLHF; CDR3nt: TGTGCCAGCAGCCCCGCGGGGTCACCCCTCCACTTT; d_gene: -; v_gene: TRBV3-1; abundance: -; j_gene: TRBJ1-6
CDR3aa: CASSVWGGTYNEQFF; CDR3nt: TGTGCCAGCAGCGTCTGGGGGGGGACTTACAATGAGCAGTTCTTC; d_gene: TRBD2; v_gene: TRBV9; abundance: few; j_gene: TRBJ2-1
CDR3aa: CSAGAGGASNQPQHF; CDR3nt: TGCAGTGCTGGGGCAGGGGGCGCGAGTAATCAGCCCCAGCATTTT; d_gene: TRBD1; v_gene: TRBV20-1; abundance: -; j_gene: TRBJ1-5
CDR3aa: CASSARGCGRDTDTQYF; CDR3nt: TGTGCCAGCAGCGCCCGCGGCTGCGGGAGGGACACAGATACGCAGTATTTT; d_gene: -; v_gene: TRBV21-1; abundance: few; j_gene: TRBJ2-3
CDR3aa: CASSVADSSYEQYF; CDR3nt: TGTGCCAGCAGCGTAGCGGATAGCTCCTACGAGCAGTACTTC; d_gene: -; v_gene: TRBV9; abundance: many; j_gene: TRBJ2-7
CDR3aa: CSAGPTTSGRDNEQFF; CDR3nt: TGCAGTGCAGGCCCGACAACTAGCGGGAGGGACAATGAGCAGTTCTTC; d_gene: TRBD2; v_gene: TRBV20-1; abundance: -; j_gene: TRBJ2-1
CDR3aa: CASSQDGASLNTEAFF; CDR3nt: TGTGCCAGCAGCCAAGACGGGGCCTCTCTGAACACTGAAGCTTTCTTT; d_gene: -; v_gene: TRBV3-1; abundance: -; j_gene: TRBJ1-1
CDR3aa: CASSPTPTYYEQYF; CDR3nt: TGTGCCAGCAGCCCAACCCCAACCTACTACGAGCAGTACTTC; d_gene: -; v_gene: TRBV7-2; abundance: -; j_gene: TRBJ2-7
CDR3aa: CASSQDANSNQPQHF; CDR3nt: TGTGCCAGCAGCCAAGACGCGAATAGCAATCAGCCCCAGCATTTT; d_gene: -; v_gene: TRBV6-5; abundance: -; j_gene: TRBJ1-5
CDR3aa: CSAAPGLGTQYF; CDR3nt: TGCAGTGCAGCCCCAGGGTTAGGGACCCAGTACTTC; d_gene: -; v_gene: TRBV20-1; abundance: few; j_gene: TRBJ2-5
CDR3aa: CASSESQTSYNEQFF; CDR3nt: TGTGCCAGCAGTGAAAGCCAAACCTCCTACAATGAGCAGTTCTTC; d_gene: -; v_gene: TRBV6-1; abundance: -; j_gene: TRBJ2-1
CDR3aa: CASSHGTRVDEQYF; CDR3nt: TGTGCCAGCAGCCATGGGACTAGGGTCGATGAGCAGTACTTC; d_gene: TRBD2; v_gene: TRBV3-1; abundance: few; j_gene: TRBJ2-4
CDR3aa: CATSDASSGIRSTDTQYF; CDR3nt: TGTGCCACCAGTGATGCATCTAGCGGGATAAGGAGTACAGATACGCAGTATTTT; d_gene: TRBD2; v_gene: TRBV24-1; abundance: few; j_gene: TRBJ2-3
CDR3aa: CASSEVETQYF; CDR3nt: TGTGCCAGCAGTGAGGTAGAGACCCAGTACTTC; d_gene: -; v_gene: TRBV2; abundance: many; j_gene: TRBJ2-5
CDR3aa: CASTRSGSYEQYF; CDR3nt: TGTGCCAGCACCAGAAGCGGGAGCTACGAGCAGTACTTC; d_gene: TRBD2; v_gene: TRBV12-3/TRBV12-4; abundance: few; j_gene: TRBJ2-7
CDR3aa: CSVPGINYGYTF; CDR3nt: TGCAGCGTTCCCGGAATTAACTATGGCTACACCTTC; d_gene: -; v_gene: TRBV29-1; abundance: -; j_gene: TRBJ1-2
CDR3aa: CASSLWGGQPQHF; CDR3nt: TGTGCCAGCAGTTTATGGGGTGGCCAGCCCCAGCATTTT; d_gene: -; v_gene: TRBV27; abundance: -; j_gene: TRBJ1-5
CDR3aa: CACRRAGYEQYF; CDR3nt: TGTGCCTGCAGGAGGGCCGGGTACGAGCAGTACTTC; d_gene: -; v_gene: TRBV30; abundance: -; j_gene: TRBJ2-7
CDR3aa: CASSFILNTGELFF; CDR3nt: TGCGCCAGCAGCTTCATACTGAACACCGGGGAGCTGTTTTTT; d_gene: -; v_gene: TRBV4-1; abundance: -; j_gene: TRBJ2-2
CDR3aa: CASSQGTGLNEQFF; CDR3nt: TGTGCCAGCAGCCAGGGGACTGGTTTGAATGAGCAGTTCTTC; d_gene: -; v_gene: TRBV6-1; abundance: many; j_gene: TRBJ2-1
CDR3aa: CASRLEGSYNGQFF; CDR3nt: TGTGCCAGCAGGCTCGAGGGCTCCTACAATGGGCAGTTCTTC; d_gene: -; v_gene: TRBV11-2; abundance: -; j_gene: TRBJ2-1
CDR3aa: CASSQEGGGRGAYNEQFF; CDR3nt: TGCGCCAGCAGCCAAGAGGGAGGTGGGAGGGGGGCCTACAATGAGCAGTTCTTC; d_gene: -; v_gene: TRBV4-1; abundance: -; j_gene: TRBJ2-1
CDR3aa: CASRPGTGDTDTQYF; CDR3nt: TGTGCCAGCAGACCCGGGACAGGAGACACAGATACGCAGTATTTT; d_gene: TRBD1; v_gene: TRBV9; abundance: few; j_gene: TRBJ2-3
CDR3aa: CASTTSGGNSYEQYF; CDR3nt: TGTGCCAGCACGACTAGCGGGGGTAACTCCTACGAGCAGTACTTC; d_gene: TRBD2; v_gene: TRBV12-3/TRBV12-4; abundance: few; j_gene: TRBJ2-7
CDR3aa: CASSRPGLADQETQYF; CDR3nt: TGTGCCAGCAGCCGGCCGGGACTAGCGGATCAAGAGACCCAGTACTTC; d_gene: TRBD2; v_gene: TRBV11-2; abundance: -; j_gene: TRBJ2-5
CDR3aa: CASSQALAGGVTYEQYF; CDR3nt: TGTGCCAGCAGCCAAGCTTTAGCGGGGGGGGTAACCTACGAGCAGTACTTC; d_gene: TRBD2; v_gene: TRBV3-1; abundance: -; j_gene: TRBJ2-7
CDR3aa: CASRSETANEKLFF; CDR3nt: TGTGCCAGCAGATCAGAGACGGCTAATGAAAAACTGTTTTTT; d_gene: -; v_gene: TRBV28; abundance: few; j_gene: TRBJ1-4
CDR3aa: CATSRTLMNTEAFF; CDR3nt: TGTGCCACCAGCAGGACCCTGATGAACACTGAAGCTTTCTTT; d_gene: -; v_gene: TRBV15; abundance: few; j_gene: TRBJ1-1
CDR3aa: CASSLVAKRDAEAFF; CDR3nt: TGTGCCAGCAGCTTAGTCGCAAAGCGAGATGCTGAAGCTTTCTTT; d_gene: -; v_gene: TRBV7-9; abundance: -; j_gene: TRBJ1-1
CDR3aa: CASSRSLLAGDTDTQYF; CDR3nt: TGTGCCAGCAGCCGCAGCCTACTAGCGGGAGACACAGATACGCAGTATTTT; d_gene: TRBD2; v_gene: TRBV3-1; abundance: -; j_gene: TRBJ2-3
CDR3aa: CASTDGTSYNEQYF; CDR3nt: TGTGCCAGCACTGACGGGACCTCCTACAATGAGCAGTACTTC; d_gene: -; v_gene: TRBV6-2/TRBV6-3; abundance: -; j_gene: TRBJ2-7
CDR3aa: CASSLTRGGDTQYF; CDR3nt: TGTGCCAGCAGCTTAACAAGGGGGGGGGATACGCAGTATTTT; d_gene: -; v_gene: TRBV7-2; abundance: few; j_gene: TRBJ2-3